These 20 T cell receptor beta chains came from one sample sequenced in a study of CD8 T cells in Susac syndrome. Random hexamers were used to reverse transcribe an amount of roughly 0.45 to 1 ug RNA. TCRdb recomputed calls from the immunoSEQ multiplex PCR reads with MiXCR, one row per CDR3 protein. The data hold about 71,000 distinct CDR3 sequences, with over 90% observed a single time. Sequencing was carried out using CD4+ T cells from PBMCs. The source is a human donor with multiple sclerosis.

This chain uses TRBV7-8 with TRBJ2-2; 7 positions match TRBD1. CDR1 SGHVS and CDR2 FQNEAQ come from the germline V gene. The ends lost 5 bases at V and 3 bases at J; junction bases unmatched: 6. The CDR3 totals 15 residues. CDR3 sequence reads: CASSPGQAYTGELFF. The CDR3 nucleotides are TGTGCCAGCAGCCCCGGACAGGCGTACACCGGGGAGCTGTTTTTT.

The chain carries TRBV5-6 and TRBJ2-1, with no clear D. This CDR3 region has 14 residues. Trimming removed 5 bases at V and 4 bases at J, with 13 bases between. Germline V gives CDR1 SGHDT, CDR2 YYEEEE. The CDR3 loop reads CASRPKDGYNEQFF. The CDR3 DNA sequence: TGTGCCAGCAGACCAAAGGACGGGTACAATGAGCAGTTCTTC.

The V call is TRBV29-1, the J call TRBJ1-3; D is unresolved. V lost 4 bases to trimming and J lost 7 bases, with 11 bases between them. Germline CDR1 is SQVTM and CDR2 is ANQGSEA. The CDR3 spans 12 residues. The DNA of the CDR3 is TGCAGCGTTGGTATATCGATCAACACCATATATTTT. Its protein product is CSVGISINTIYF.

The CDR3 DNA follows: TGTGCCAGCAGCTTGGGACCGGGATTCAGCTACGAGCAGTACTTC. It codes for CASSLGPGFSYEQYF. This rearrangement joins TRBV7-8 to TRBJ2-7, with D possibly being TRBD1 or TRBD2 (5 bases each). This CDR3 has 15 residues. V shed 3 bases and J shed 3 bases, with 15 bases lying between them. The V gene's germline CDR1 is SGHVS and CDR2 FQNEAQ.

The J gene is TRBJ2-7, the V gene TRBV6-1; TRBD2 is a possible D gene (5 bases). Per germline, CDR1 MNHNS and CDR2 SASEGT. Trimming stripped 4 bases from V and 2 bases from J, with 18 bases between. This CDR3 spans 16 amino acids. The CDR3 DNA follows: TGTGCCAGCAGTGCCCCCGAGGGCCCAACTCCCTACGAGCAGTACTTC. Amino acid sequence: CASSAPEGPTPYEQYF.

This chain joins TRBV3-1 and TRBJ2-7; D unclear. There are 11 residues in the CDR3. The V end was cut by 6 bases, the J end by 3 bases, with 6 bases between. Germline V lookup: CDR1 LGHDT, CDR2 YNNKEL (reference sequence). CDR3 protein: CASRKGYEQYF. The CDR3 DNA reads TGTGCCAGCAGGAAAGGCTACGAGCAGTACTTC.

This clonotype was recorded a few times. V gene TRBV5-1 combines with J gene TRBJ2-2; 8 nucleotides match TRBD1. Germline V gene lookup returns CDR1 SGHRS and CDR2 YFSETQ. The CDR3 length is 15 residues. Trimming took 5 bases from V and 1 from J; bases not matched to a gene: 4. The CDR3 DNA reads TGCGCCAGCAGTCCTGGGACAGGGAACACCGGGGAGCTGTTTTTT. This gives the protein CASSPGTGNTGELFF.

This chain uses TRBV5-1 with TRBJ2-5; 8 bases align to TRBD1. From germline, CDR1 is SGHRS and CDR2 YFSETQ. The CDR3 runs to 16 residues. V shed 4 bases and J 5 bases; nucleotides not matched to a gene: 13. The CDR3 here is CASSPESGQGSETQYF. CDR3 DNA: TGCGCCAGCAGCCCGGAGTCAGGACAGGGATCGGAGACCCAGTACTTC.

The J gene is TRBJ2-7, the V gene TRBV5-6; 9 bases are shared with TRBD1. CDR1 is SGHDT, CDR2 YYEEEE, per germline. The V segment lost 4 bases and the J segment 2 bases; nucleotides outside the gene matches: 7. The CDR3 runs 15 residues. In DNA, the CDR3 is TGTGCCAGCAGCCCTGACAGGGGGGCCCCCTACGAGCAGTACTTC. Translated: CASSPDRGAPYEQYF.

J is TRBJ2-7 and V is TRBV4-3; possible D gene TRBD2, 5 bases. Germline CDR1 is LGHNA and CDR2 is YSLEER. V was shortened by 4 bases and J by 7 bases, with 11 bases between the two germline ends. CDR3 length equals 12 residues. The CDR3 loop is CASSRWPGEQYF. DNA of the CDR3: TGCGCCAGCAGCCGATGGCCGGGGGAGCAGTACTTC.

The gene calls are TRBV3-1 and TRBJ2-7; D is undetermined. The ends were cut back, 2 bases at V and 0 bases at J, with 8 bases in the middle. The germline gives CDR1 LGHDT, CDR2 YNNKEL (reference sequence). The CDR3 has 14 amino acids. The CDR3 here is CASSQSRNSYEQYF. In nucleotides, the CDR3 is TGTGCCAGCAGCCAATCACGGAACTCCTACGAGCAGTACTTC.

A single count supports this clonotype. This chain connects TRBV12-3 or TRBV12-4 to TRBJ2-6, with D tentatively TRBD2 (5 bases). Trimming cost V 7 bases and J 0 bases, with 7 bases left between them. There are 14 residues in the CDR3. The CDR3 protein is CASKRDSGANVLTF. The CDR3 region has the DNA TGTGCCAGCAAACGGGACTCTGGGGCCAACGTCCTGACTTTC.

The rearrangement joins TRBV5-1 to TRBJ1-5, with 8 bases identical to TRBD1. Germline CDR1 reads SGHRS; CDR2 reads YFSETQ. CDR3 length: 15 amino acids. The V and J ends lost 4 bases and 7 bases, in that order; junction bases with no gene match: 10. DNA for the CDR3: TGCGCCAGCAGCGCCGGGACAGGTGGAGGCCAGCCCCAGCATTTT. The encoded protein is CASSAGTGGGQPQHF.

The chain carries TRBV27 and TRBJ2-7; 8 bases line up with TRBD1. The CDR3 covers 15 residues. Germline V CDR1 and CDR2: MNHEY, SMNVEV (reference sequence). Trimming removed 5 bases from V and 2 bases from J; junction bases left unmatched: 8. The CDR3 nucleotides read TGTGCCAGCAGTACCACAGGGGGAAGGGCCTACGAGCAGTACTTC. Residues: CASSTTGGRAYEQYF.

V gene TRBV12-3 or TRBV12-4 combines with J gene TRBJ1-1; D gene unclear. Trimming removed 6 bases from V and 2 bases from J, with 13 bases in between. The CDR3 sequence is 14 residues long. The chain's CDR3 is CASRLNTQNTEAFF. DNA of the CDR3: TGTGCCAGCAGACTTAATACACAAAACACTGAAGCTTTCTTT.

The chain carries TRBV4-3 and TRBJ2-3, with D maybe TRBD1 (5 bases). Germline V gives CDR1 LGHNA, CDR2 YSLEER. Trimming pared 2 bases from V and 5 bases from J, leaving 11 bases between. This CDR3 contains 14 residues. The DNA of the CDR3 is TGCGCCAGCAGCCAAATGGGGCCCGAAGATACGCAGTATTTT. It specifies CASSQMGPEDTQYF.

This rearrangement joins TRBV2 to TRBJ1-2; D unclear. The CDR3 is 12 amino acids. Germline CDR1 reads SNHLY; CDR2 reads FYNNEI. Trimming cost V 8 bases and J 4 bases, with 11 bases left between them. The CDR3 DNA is TGTGCCAGCGCGCAGGATGGCTATGGCTACACCTTC. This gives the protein CASAQDGYGYTF.

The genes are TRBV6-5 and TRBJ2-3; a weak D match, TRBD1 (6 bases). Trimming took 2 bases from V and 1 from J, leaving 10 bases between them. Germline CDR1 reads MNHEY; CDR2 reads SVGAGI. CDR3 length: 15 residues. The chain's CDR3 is CASSYGPGGTDTQYF. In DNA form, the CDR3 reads TGTGCCAGCAGTTACGGGCCAGGGGGCACAGATACGCAGTATTTT.

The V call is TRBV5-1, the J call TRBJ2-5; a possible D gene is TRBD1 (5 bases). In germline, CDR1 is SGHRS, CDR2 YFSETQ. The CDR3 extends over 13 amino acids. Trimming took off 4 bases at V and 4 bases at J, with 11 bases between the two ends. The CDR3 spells CASSADTGETQYF. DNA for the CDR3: TGCGCCAGCAGCGCGGACACGGGAGAGACCCAGTACTTC.

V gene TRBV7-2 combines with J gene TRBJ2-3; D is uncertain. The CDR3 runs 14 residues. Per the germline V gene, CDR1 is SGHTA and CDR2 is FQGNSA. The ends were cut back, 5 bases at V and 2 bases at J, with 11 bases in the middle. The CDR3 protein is CASSAGQTTDTQYF. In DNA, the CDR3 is TGTGCCAGCAGCGCCGGGCAGACCACAGATACGCAGTATTTT. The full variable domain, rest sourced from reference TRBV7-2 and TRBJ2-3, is GAGVSQSPSNKVTEKGKDVELRCDPISGHTALYWYRQSLGQGLEFLIYFQGNSAPDKSGLPSDRFSAERTGGSVSTLTIQRTQQEDSAVYLCASSAGQTTDTQYFGPGTRLTVL.